Below are 23 T cell receptor beta chains sequenced from a single sample in a study of early T cells in non-severe SARS-CoV-2 infection. TCRdb re-called the 5' RACE reads through MiXCR, storing one row per CDR3 protein. The sample yields about 77,000 distinct CDR3 sequences, over 8.5% seen once. Sequencing was carried out using whole blood. The receptor set was obtained from an adult who was a healthcare worker with PCR-confirmed SARS-CoV-2 infection or an uninfected control (not recorded which).

This clonotype has ten or more counts. The J gene is TRBJ2-7, the V gene TRBV5-1, with D possibly called TRBD1 or TRBD2 (5 bases each). CDR1 is SGHRS and CDR2 is YFSETQ in the germline V gene. There are 14 residues in the CDR3. With 3 bases removed from V and 3 bases from J, the gap between germline ends came to 13 bases. The chain's CDR3 is CASSSGAVNYEQYF. CDR3 nucleotides: TGCGCCAGCAGCTCCGGGGCGGTTAACTACGAGCAGTACTTC. Using reference TRBV5-1 and TRBJ2-7 for the parts outside the CDR3, the full variable domain is KAGVTQTPRYLIKTRGQQVTLSCSPISGHRSVSWYQQTPGQGLQFLFEYFSETQRNKGNFPGRFSGRQFSNSRSEMNVSTLELGDSALYLCASSSGAVNYEQYFGPGTRLTVT.

This clonotype came up many times. The genes are TRBV5-1 and TRBJ2-1, with 11 bases aligning to TRBD1. Germline V gives CDR1 SGHRS, CDR2 YFSETQ. The junction had 17 bases not matched to a gene; V was cut back by 2 bases and J by 4 bases. The CDR3 consists of 20 residues. The CDR3 coding sequence is TGCGCCAGCAGCTTATTGGGACAGGGGGTTTCTCACGCCTTGTACAATGAGCAGTTCTTC. This sequence encodes CASSLLGQGVSHALYNEQFF. Full variable domain (outside the CDR3, taken from reference TRBV5-1 and TRBJ2-1): KAGVTQTPRYLIKTRGQQVTLSCSPISGHRSVSWYQQTPGQGLQFLFEYFSETQRNKGNFPGRFSGRQFSNSRSEMNVSTLELGDSALYLCASSLLGQGVSHALYNEQFFGPGTRLTVL.

This clonotype showed up many times. The chain has TRBV7-9 and TRBJ2-7, with 8 bases identical to TRBD1. The CDR3 totals 16 residues. V lost 1 base, J lost 6 bases, and 11 bases stayed unmatched. Germline CDR1 reads SEHNR; CDR2 reads FQNEAQ (reference sequence). The chain's CDR3 is CASSLVLGTGLFEQYF. CDR3 nucleotide sequence: TGTGCCAGCAGCTTAGTTTTAGGGACAGGTCTTTTCGAGCAGTACTTC.

This clonotype was counted between two and nine times. The chain has TRBV27 and TRBJ2-5; TRBD2 agrees at 13 bases. In germline, CDR1 is MNHEY, CDR2 SMNVEV (reference sequence). This CDR3 is 15 amino acids long. V lost 6 bases to trimming and J lost 3 bases; unmatched junction nucleotides: 4. This CDR3 reads CASRPTSGRKETQYF. The CDR3, as DNA: TGTGCCAGCAGACCGACTAGCGGGAGGAAAGAGACCCAGTACTTC.

The chain combines TRBV7-3 with TRBJ2-7; D may be TRBD2 (6 bases). Between the trimmed V and J ends, which lost 2 bases and 5 bases, there was a span of 13 bases. The germline gives CDR1 SGHTA, CDR2 FQGTGA. The CDR3 runs to 14 residues. Here the CDR3 DNA reads TGTGCCAGCAGCTTAGATCGCGGGGCCCACGAGCAGTACTTC. It encodes CASSLDRGAHEQYF. The whole variable domain, remainder taken from reference TRBV7-3 and TRBJ2-7, is GAGVSQTPSNKVTEKGKYVELRCDPISGHTALYWYRQSLGQGPEFLIYFQGTGAADDSGLPNDRFFAVRPEGSVSTLKIQRTERGDSAVYLCASSLDRGAHEQYFGPGTRLTVT.

This clonotype has just a few counts. This chain uses TRBV20-1 with TRBJ2-1, with TRBD2 matching over 7 bases. Per germline, CDR1 DFQATT and CDR2 SNEGSKA (reference sequence). The V segment lost 4 bases and the J segment 7 bases; nucleotides outside the gene matches: 10. The CDR3 consists of 14 residues. CDR3 in amino acids: CSATRRLAWNEQFF. The CDR3 DNA follows: TGCAGTGCTACCCGCCGACTAGCCTGGAATGAGCAGTTCTTC.

A few counts support this clonotype. This chain connects TRBV4-1 to TRBJ1-3, with D possibly matching TRBD1 (5 bases). CDR3 length: 18 residues. Germline-derived CDR1 and CDR2 are MGHRA and YSYEKL. Trimming took 4 bases from V and 0 from J, leaving 19 bases between them. This CDR3 reads CASSRGLLGGPSGNTIYF. DNA of the CDR3: TGCGCCAGCAGCCGAGGCCTGCTGGGGGGTCCCTCTGGAAACACCATATATTTT.

This clonotype was picked up many times. This chain's CDR3 is CASSLRLNTEAFF. DNA of the CDR3: TGTGCCAGCAGCTTACGCTTAAACACTGAAGCTTTCTTT. The chain is built from TRBV5-4 and TRBJ1-1, with D hard to call. Deletions cut 2 bases from V and 2 bases from J, with 7 bases between. CDR3 length: 13 residues. CDR1 and CDR2 from the germline V gene are SGHNT and YYREEE (reference sequence).

The J gene is TRBJ2-7, the V gene TRBV18, with 8 nucleotides matching TRBD2. Germline CDR1 KGHSH, CDR2 LQKENI. CDR3 size: 15 residues. Trimming cost V 0 bases and J 0 bases; bases outside gene matches: 1. DNA for the CDR3: TGTGCCAGCTCACCACCGAGCGGGAGCTCCTACGAGCAGTACTTC. Amino acid sequence: CASSPPSGSSYEQYF.

This clonotype was detected a few times. The rearrangement uses TRBV6-1 and TRBJ2-7, with D unclear. Trimming removed 0 bases at V and 5 bases at J, with 11 bases between. This CDR3 comprises 14 residues. Germline CDR1 MNHNS, CDR2 SASEGT. The CDR3 is CASSEASVRDEQYF. CDR3 DNA sequence: TGTGCCAGCAGTGAAGCGTCAGTTAGAGACGAGCAGTACTTC.

This chain joins TRBV7-2 and TRBJ1-2; D might be TRBD1 (5 bases). The CDR3 spans 15 residues. V gave up 6 bases and J gave up 0 bases, with 14 bases separating them. Germline lookup yields CDR1 SGHTA and CDR2 FQGNSA. Here the CDR3 DNA reads TGTGCCAGCAGACCCATGACAGCCACTAACTATGGCTACACCTTC. Translated, it gives CASRPMTATNYGYTF.

This clonotype was detected only a few times. V and J are TRBV28 and TRBJ1-2; no clear D gene. The germline CDR1 and CDR2 sequences are MDHEN and SYDVKM. Between the trimmed V and J ends, which lost 5 bases and 8 bases, there was a span of 12 bases. CDR3 length: 12 residues. The CDR3 here is CASSKTTGGYTF. DNA for the CDR3: TGTGCCAGCAGTAAAACCACCGGAGGCTACACCTTC.

A few counts support this clonotype. The chain uses TRBV9 and TRBJ1-3; no firm D call. The germline CDR1 and CDR2 sequences are SGDLS and YYNGEE. V lost 0 bases to trimming and J lost 0 bases, with 4 bases between them. This CDR3 spans 14 amino acids. CDR3 protein: CASSVGSSGNTIYF. The CDR3 region has the DNA TGTGCCAGCAGCGTAGGTTCCTCTGGAAACACCATATATTTT.

CDR3 in amino acids: CASSQAASFRPETYQETQYF. In nucleotides, the CDR3 is TGTGCCAGCAGCCAAGCTGCCTCCTTCAGACCGGAAACGTACCAAGAGACCCAGTACTTC. The rearrangement joins TRBV3-1 to TRBJ2-5; D remains ambiguous. The CDR3 totals 20 residues. Germline V CDR1 and CDR2: LGHDT, YNNKEL (reference sequence). The ends were cut back, 1 base at V and 0 bases at J, with 24 bases in the middle.

The chain uses TRBV28 and TRBJ2-5, with unresolved D. This CDR3 region has 13 residues. CDR1 and CDR2 (germline): MDHEN, SYDVKM. The V and J ends lost 1 base and 7 bases respectively, with 10 bases between them. CDR3 bases: TGTGCCAGCAGTTTATCGGCTTCTGGGACCCAGTACTTC. Amino acids: CASSLSASGTQYF.

A single count supports this clonotype. A single base separates this from a much larger clone, so it may be a read error. The V gene is TRBV5-1, the J gene TRBJ2-1; TRBD2 aligns across 14 bases. The CDR3 has 15 residues. V was clipped by 0 bases and J by 8 bases; unmatched bases: 1. Germline CDR1 and CDR2: SGHRS and YFSETQ. The CDR3 is CASSLETSGRDEQFF. The CDR3, as DNA: TGCGCCAGCAGCTTGGAGACTAGCGGGAGGGATGAGCAGTTCTTC.

The chain has TRBV20-1 and TRBJ2-7; 10 nucleotides match TRBD2. Trimming at V came to 1 base and at J to 6 bases, leaving 6 bases not matched to a gene. The CDR3 length is 14 residues. Germline V gene lookup returns CDR1 DFQATT and CDR2 SNEGSKA (reference sequence). The CDR3 loop is CSARGGLAISEQYF. CDR3 in DNA: TGCAGTGCTAGAGGGGGACTAGCGATAAGCGAGCAGTACTTC.

This clonotype was seen a handful of times. The chain has TRBV5-1 and TRBJ2-2, with D perhaps matching TRBD1 (5 bases). The germline CDR1 and CDR2 sequences are SGHRS and YFSETQ. Trimming took 1 base from V and 5 from J, leaving 12 bases between them. The CDR3 is 15 amino acids. CDR3 amino acids: CASSLTGLRTGELFF. As DNA, the CDR3 is TGCGCCAGCAGCTTGACAGGTTTGAGAACCGGGGAGCTGTTTTTT.

This clonotype was recorded a few times. The chain recombines TRBV6-4 with TRBJ2-1, with 8 nucleotides matching TRBD2. Germline V CDR1 and CDR2: MRHNA, SNTAGT. This CDR3 spans 15 amino acids. Trimming took 6 bases from V and 7 from J; bases not matched to a gene: 11. The CDR3 is CASSLGLAGFNEQFF. CDR3 nucleotide sequence: TGTGCCAGCAGCCTTGGGCTAGCGGGTTTTAATGAGCAGTTCTTC.

The chain uses TRBV28 and TRBJ2-7; D remains unclear. Germline lookup yields CDR1 MDHEN and CDR2 SYDVKM. V was shortened by 1 base and J by 6 bases, with 16 bases between the two germline ends. The CDR3 is made up of 15 amino acids. CDR3 sequence: CASSLLSADNVEQYF. The CDR3 nucleotides are TGTGCCAGCAGTTTATTGTCAGCCGACAACGTCGAGCAGTACTTC.

This clonotype was observed a handful of times. In DNA, the CDR3 is TGTGCCAGCAGCCCCGGGGGTTATGGACTAGCACTCACCGGGGAGCTGTTTTTT. It yields the protein CASSPGGYGLALTGELFF. The V call is TRBV5-4, the J call TRBJ2-2; TRBD2 agrees at 8 bases. Germline V lookup: CDR1 SGHNT, CDR2 YYREEE (reference sequence). CDR3 length: 18 amino acids. The trim removed 4 bases at V and 4 bases at J, leaving 15 bases unmatched.

This clonotype was observed at least ten times. This chain links TRBV7-2 with TRBJ2-7; no clear D gene. Trimming removed 1 base at V and 6 bases at J, with 13 bases between. Germline V lookup: CDR1 SGHTA, CDR2 FQGNSA. The CDR3 runs to 14 residues. CDR3 in amino acids: CASSLGSGAPEQYF. The CDR3 DNA reads TGTGCCAGCAGCTTAGGCAGTGGAGCTCCCGAGCAGTACTTC. The full variable domain, rest sourced from reference TRBV7-2 and TRBJ2-7, is GAGVSQSPSNKVTEKGKDVELRCDPISGHTALYWYRQSLGQGLEFLIYFQGNSAPDKSGLPSDRFSAERTGGSVSTLTIQRTQQEDSAVYLCASSLGSGAPEQYFGPGTRLTVT.

CDR3 region: CASSSGLADNEQFF. For the CDR3, the DNA is TGTGCCAGCAGCTCGGGACTAGCTGACAATGAGCAGTTCTTC. J is TRBJ2-1 and V is TRBV9, with 9 bases lining up with TRBD2. Germline CDR1 reads SGDLS; CDR2 reads YYNGEE. The trim removed 4 bases at V and 5 bases at J, leaving 4 bases unmatched. The CDR3 contains 14 residues.